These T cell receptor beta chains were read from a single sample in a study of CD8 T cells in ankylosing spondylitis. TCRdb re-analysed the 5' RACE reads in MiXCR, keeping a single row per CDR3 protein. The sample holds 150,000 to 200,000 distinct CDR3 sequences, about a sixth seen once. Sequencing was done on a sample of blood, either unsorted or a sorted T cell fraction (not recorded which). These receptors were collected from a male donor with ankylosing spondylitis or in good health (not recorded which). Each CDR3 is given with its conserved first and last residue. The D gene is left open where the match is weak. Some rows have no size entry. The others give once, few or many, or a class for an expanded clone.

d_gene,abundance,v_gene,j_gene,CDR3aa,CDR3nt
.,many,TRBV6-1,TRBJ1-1,CAACSEGQQNTEAFF,TGTGCCGCGTGCAGCGAAGGACAGCAGAACACTGAAGCTTTCTTT
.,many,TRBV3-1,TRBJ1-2,CASSPGPRYGYTF,TGTGCCAGCAGCCCCGGGCCGCGCTATGGCTACACCTTC
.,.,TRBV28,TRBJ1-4,CASLRSGDEKLFF,TGTGCCAGTTTAAGGTCTGGGGATGAAAAACTGTTTTTT
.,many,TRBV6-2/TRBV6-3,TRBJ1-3,CASSYFSEEPNSGNTIYF,TGTGCCAGCAGTTACTTTTCTGAAGAGCCGAACTCTGGAAACACCATATATTTT
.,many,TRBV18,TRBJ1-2,CASSPDSRYGYTF,TGTGCCAGCTCGCCGGACAGCCGCTATGGCTACACCTTC
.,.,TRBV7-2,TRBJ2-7,CASSLTGGLEQYF,TGTGCCAGCAGCCTCACCGGTGGTCTCGAGCAGTACTTC
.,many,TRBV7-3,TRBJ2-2,CASSVVGTGELFF,TGTGCCAGCAGCGTGGTAGGCACCGGGGAGCTGTTTTTT
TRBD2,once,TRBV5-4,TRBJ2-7,CASSTPGLAAYEQYF,TGTGCCAGCAGCACACCGGGACTAGCGGCCTACGAGCAGTACTTC
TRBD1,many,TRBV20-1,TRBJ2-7,CSARPLTGGEQYF,TGCAGTGCTAGACCCTTGACAGGGGGGGAGCAGTACTTC
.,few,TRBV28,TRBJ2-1,CASSFINRANEQFF,TGTGCCAGCAGTTTCATAAATAGGGCCAATGAGCAGTTCTTC
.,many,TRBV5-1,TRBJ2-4,CASSLEGWAKNIQYF,TGCGCCAGCAGCTTGGAGGGGTGGGCCAAAAACATTCAGTACTTC
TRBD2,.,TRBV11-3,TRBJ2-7,CASSETSGDTYEQYF,TGTGCCAGCAGCGAAACTAGCGGAGATACCTACGAGCAGTACTTC
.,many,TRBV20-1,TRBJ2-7,CSGAPGLSSYEQYF,TGCAGTGGGGCGCCGGGACTGAGCTCCTACGAGCAGTACTTC
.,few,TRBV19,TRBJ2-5,CASSMNRQETQYF,TGTGCCAGTAGTATGAACAGACAAGAGACCCAGTACTTC
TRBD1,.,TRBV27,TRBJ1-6,CASSPWTGLNSPLHF,TGTGCCAGCAGTCCCTGGACAGGGCTTAATTCACCCCTCCACTTT
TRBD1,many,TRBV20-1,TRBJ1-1,CSARDFNRGNTEAFF,TGCAGTGCTAGAGATTTTAACAGGGGAAACACTGAAGCTTTCTTT
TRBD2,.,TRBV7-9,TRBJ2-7,CASSFSGLAGEQYF,TGTGCCAGCAGCTTCTCGGGACTAGCGGGCGAGCAGTACTTC
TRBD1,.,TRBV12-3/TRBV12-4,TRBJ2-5,CASSFQGTDETQYF,TGTGCCAGCAGTTTCCAGGGGACAGATGAGACCCAGTACTTC
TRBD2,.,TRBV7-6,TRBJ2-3,CASSDGLAPSTDTQYF,TGTGCCAGCAGCGATGGACTAGCGCCTAGCACAGATACGCAGTATTTT
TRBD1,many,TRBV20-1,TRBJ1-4,CSARQGAREKLFF,TGCAGTGCTAGACAGGGGGCGAGAGAAAAACTGTTTTTT
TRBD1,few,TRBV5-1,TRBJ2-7,CASSRDRFSYEQYF,TGCGCCAGCAGCAGGGACAGGTTCTCCTACGAGCAGTACTTC
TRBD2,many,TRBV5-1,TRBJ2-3,CASSLGRASGSTDTQYF,TGCGCCAGCAGCTTGGGCCGGGCTAGCGGTAGCACAGATACGCAGTATTTT
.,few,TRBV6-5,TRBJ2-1,CASSLMAADNEQFF,TGTGCCAGCAGTTTAATGGCGGCTGACAATGAGCAGTTCTTC
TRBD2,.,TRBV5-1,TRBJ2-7,CASSLGLAGLSYEQYF,TGCGCCAGCAGCTTGGGCCTAGCGGGCCTCTCCTACGAGCAGTACTTC
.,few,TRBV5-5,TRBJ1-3,CASSLVGTGSGNTIYF,TGTGCCAGCAGCTTGGTTGGGACGGGGTCTGGAAACACCATATATTTT
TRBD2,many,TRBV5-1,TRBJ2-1,CASSLSAGGLYEQFF,TGCGCCAGCAGCTTGTCAGCGGGAGGGCTCTATGAGCAGTTCTTC
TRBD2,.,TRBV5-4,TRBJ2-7,CASSFSTSGRDSYEQYF,TGTGCCAGCAGCTTTTCGACTAGCGGGAGGGACTCCTACGAGCAGTACTTC
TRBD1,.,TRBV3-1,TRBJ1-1,CASSQDVRRSRQGAEAFF,TGTGCCAGCAGCCAAGATGTTCGTAGGAGTCGACAGGGCGCTGAAGCTTTCTTT
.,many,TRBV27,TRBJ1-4,CASSFGGASNEKLFF,TGTGCCAGCAGTTTTGGGGGGGCAAGTAACGAAAAACTGTTTTTT
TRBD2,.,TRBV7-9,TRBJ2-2,CASSLEGTSTGELFF,TGTGCCAGCAGCTTAGAAGGGACTAGCACCGGGGAGCTGTTTTTT
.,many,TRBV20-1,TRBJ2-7,CSATGLRAYEQYF,TGCAGTGCTACAGGGTTGCGCGCCTACGAGCAGTACTTC
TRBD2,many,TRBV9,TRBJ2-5,CASSVEASGSQETQYF,TGTGCCAGCAGCGTAGAGGCTAGCGGGAGCCAAGAGACCCAGTACTTC
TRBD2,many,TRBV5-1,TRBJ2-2,CASGRANTGELFF,TGCGCCAGCGGGAGGGCCAACACCGGGGAGCTGTTTTTT
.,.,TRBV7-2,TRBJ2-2,CASSLQTAGELFF,TGTGCCAGCAGCTTACAGACAGCCGGGGAGCTGTTTTTT
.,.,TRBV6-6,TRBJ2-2,CASSWDEMGELFF,TGTGCCAGCAGTTGGGACGAGATGGGGGAGCTGTTTTTT
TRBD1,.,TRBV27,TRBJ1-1,CASSLTGQGATEAFF,TGTGCCAGCAGCCTGACGGGACAGGGGGCCACTGAAGCTTTCTTT
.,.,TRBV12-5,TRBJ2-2,CASGLGNTGELFF,TGTGCTAGTGGTTTGGGAAACACCGGGGAGCTGTTTTTT
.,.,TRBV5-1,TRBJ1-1,CASSFPEAFF,TGCGCCAGCAGCTTCCCTGAAGCTTTCTTT
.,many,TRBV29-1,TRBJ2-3,CSVEGAGTDTQYF,TGCAGCGTTGAGGGAGCGGGCACAGATACGCAGTATTTT
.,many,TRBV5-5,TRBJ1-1,CASRDPSEAFF,TGTGCCAGCAGGGATCCGTCTGAAGCTTTCTTT
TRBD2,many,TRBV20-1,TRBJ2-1,CSARLAGALDEQFF,TGCAGTGCTCGACTAGCGGGAGCCCTGGATGAGCAGTTCTTC
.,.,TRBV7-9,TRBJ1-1,CASSPTGIMNTEAFF,TGTGCCAGCAGCCCAACGGGGATCATGAACACTGAAGCTTTCTTT
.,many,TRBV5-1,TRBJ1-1,CASSLGQGWDSEAFF,TGCGCCAGCAGCTTGGGCCAGGGGTGGGATTCTGAAGCTTTCTTT